This T cell receptor beta chain originates from a study of blood T cell repertoires in COVID-19. Study-wide context: PBMCs, B-cell-depleted T cells, or T cells were the source of the cDNA or gDNA that made up the material.

The V gene's germline CDR1 is SGHNT and CDR2 YYREEE (reference sequence). The CDR3 is 14 residues long. After removal of 4 bases from V and 7 bases from J, the junction contained 5 bases not matched to a gene. All enrollees were roughly 18 to 95 years old and from under 25 US areas. Original methodology: Nucleated cell number was recorded as an estimate derived from reference gene primer amplification. Libraries were prepared by immunoSEQ multiplex PCR; TCRdb keeps only in-frame clonotypes and omits some of them. V, J and clone size reflect that table, while D and trimming were determined from the DNA. This table holds more than 250,000 clones, approximately 85% found once.

The sequence was collected from a man aged 30 to 39 who had recovered from COVID-19. V and J are TRBV5-4 and TRBJ1-6; 7 bases align to TRBD1. Input material: PBMCs or T cells enriched from blood (not recorded which). As DNA, the CDR3 is TGTGCCAGCAGCACAGAACAGGGGAATTCACCCCTCCACTTT. It is translated as CASSTEQGNSPLHF.